This T cell receptor (beta chain) is from a study of T cell repertoires in cytomegalovirus infection. This clonotype has only a few counts. Its antigen is as yet unknown. MiXCR, run by TCRdb on the reads, gives a single entry per CDR3 protein. The sample consists of 370,000 or so distinct CDR3 sequences, 34% of them appearing once. The CDR3 sequence is 13 residues long. Germline V lookup: CDR1 SGHVS, CDR2 FNYEAQ. J lost 8 bases, V lost 8 bases, and 8 bases had no gene match. This chain links TRBV7-6 with TRBJ2-1; 8 nucleotides line up with TRBD2. Sample: cultured PBMCs, taken from culture after CMV antigen stimulation. The receptor comes from a human donor in good health (CMV status not recorded). Some clones in this sample may be carry-over from other donors' samples. In DNA, the CDR3 is TGTGCCAGCGCGTCGGGAGGGGAGGATGAGCAGTTCTTC. Translation: CASASGGEDEQFF.